The 15 T cell receptor beta chains below were found in one sample sequenced in a study of shared clonotypes between healthy human individuals. Only in-frame clones appear in the TCRdb table, and some are missing; sequencing was by immunoSEQ multiplex PCR. The table shows under 600,000 clones, with more than 95% occurring only once. The sequenced sample was naive CD4+ T cells sorted from blood. This sample's subset: CD45RA+ positively selected. These receptors originate from a woman in her twenties or thirties in good health.

The chain carries TRBV5-1 and TRBJ2-2; TRBD1 or TRBD2 may be the D gene (5 bases each). V was pared by 1 base and J by 6 bases, with 10 bases between. Germline-derived CDR1 and CDR2 are SGHRS and YFSETQ. This CDR3 region has 14 residues. For the CDR3, the DNA is TGCGCCAGCAGCTTGATAGGGGACGCCGGGGAGCTGTTTTTT. It translates to CASSLIGDAGELFF. The complete variable domain, with remaining parts taken from reference TRBV5-1 and TRBJ2-2, reads KAGVTQTPRYLIKTRGQQVTLSCSPISGHRSVSWYQQTPGQGLQFLFEYFSETQRNKGNFPGRFSGRQFSNSRSEMNVSTLELGDSALYLCASSLIGDAGELFFGEGSRLTVL.

The rearrangement links TRBV5-1 to TRBJ2-7, with D possibly TRBD2 on 5 matching bases. V was pared by 0 bases and J by 3 bases, with 13 bases between. CDR3 length: 15 residues. Looked up from germline, CDR1 is SGHRS and CDR2 is YFSETQ. This CDR3 reads CASSLGPTAGYEQYF. The CDR3 region has the DNA TGCGCCAGCAGCTTGGGTCCCACCGCGGGCTACGAGCAGTACTTC. Filled out from reference TRBV5-1 and TRBJ2-7, the complete variable domain reads KAGVTQTPRYLIKTRGQQVTLSCSPISGHRSVSWYQQTPGQGLQFLFEYFSETQRNKGNFPGRFSGRQFSNSRSEMNVSTLELGDSALYLCASSLGPTAGYEQYFGPGTRLTVT.

CDR3 nucleotide sequence: TGTGCCAGTAGTATGATCGGAGGGGGACAGCCCCAGCATTTT. The encoded protein is CASSMIGGGQPQHF. The chain combines TRBV19 with TRBJ1-5; possible D gene TRBD1, 6 bases. Between the trimmed V and J ends, which lost 3 bases and 7 bases, there was a span of 13 bases. CDR1 and CDR2 (germline): LNHDA, SQIVND (reference sequence). The CDR3 length is 14 residues.

The V and J genes are TRBV2 and TRBJ1-2, with D possibly matching TRBD1 (5 bases). Per the germline V gene, CDR1 is SNHLY and CDR2 is FYNNEI. The CDR3 is 16 residues long. V lost 6 bases and J 4 bases, leaving 21 bases between the germline ends. For the CDR3, the DNA is TGTGCCAGCAGACAAAGTCGGGCGGGGACTATCTATGGCTACACCTTC. Its protein is CASRQSRAGTIYGYTF.

The V call is TRBV7-8, the J call TRBJ2-5, with D tentatively TRBD1 or TRBD2 (5 bases each). The CDR3 length is 13 residues. Germline CDR1 reads SGHVS; CDR2 reads FQNEAQ. V was pared by 5 bases and J by 3 bases, with 10 bases between. CDR3 region: CASSGETEETQYF. The DNA for the CDR3 is TGTGCCAGCAGCGGGGAGACAGAAGAGACCCAGTACTTC.

Here the CDR3 reads CASSPPGVGGEKLFF. CDR3 nucleotide sequence: TGTGCCAGCTCACCACCTGGGGTAGGCGGTGAAAAACTGTTTTTT. The chain uses TRBV18 and TRBJ1-4; D is undetermined. Trimming left V 0 bases short and J 7 bases short, with 12 bases between. CDR3 length: 15 residues. Germline V gene lookup returns CDR1 KGHSH and CDR2 LQKENI.

V and J are TRBV11-3 and TRBJ2-3; D remains unclear. Trimming left V 2 bases short and J 2 bases short, with 5 bases between. Per the germline V gene, CDR1 is SGHNT and CDR2 is YENEEA. This CDR3 comprises 13 residues. The CDR3 bases are TGTGCCAGCAGCTTAATGAACACAGATACGCAGTATTTT. Residues: CASSLMNTDTQYF.

The chain carries TRBV5-1 and TRBJ1-1; 10 positions agree with TRBD1. V shed 6 bases and J 0 bases; nucleotides not matched to a gene: 5. Germline loops: CDR1 SGHRS, CDR2 YFSETQ. The CDR3 loop spans 15 amino acids. DNA of the CDR3: TGCGCCAGCACGGGACAGGGGAATCTGAACACTGAAGCTTTCTTT. Protein: CASTGQGNLNTEAFF.

The chain links TRBV19 to TRBJ1-5; D is unresolved. Deletions cut 7 bases from V and 5 bases from J, with 12 bases between. Germline V gene data show CDR1 as LNHDA and CDR2 as SQIVND (reference sequence). CDR3 length: 13 residues. Written as DNA, the CDR3 is TGTGCCAGTACCAACGGGAACTATCAGCCCCAGCATTTT. It translates to CASTNGNYQPQHF.

This chain connects TRBV29-1 to TRBJ2-7; D ambiguous. V gave up 1 base and J gave up 4 bases, with 11 bases separating them. This CDR3 has 13 residues. Germline CDR1 reads SQVTM; CDR2 reads ANQGSEA. The CDR3 bases are TGCAGCGTTGAAGTCCAGGCTGGGTACGAGCAGTACTTC. Amino acid sequence: CSVEVQAGYEQYF.

As for this clone: The junction departs from germline at one end; a sequencing error may be responsible. J is TRBJ2-7 and V is TRBV28, with 9 bases aligning to TRBD2. The CDR3 sequence is 12 residues long. CDR1 MDHEN and CDR2 SYDVKM come from the germline V gene. The CDR3 DNA sequence: TGTGCCAGCAGTTCTAGCGGGCGGGAGGGAGACTTC. Protein: CASSSSGREGDF.

This clone was recorded only once. The rearrangement links TRBV29-1 to TRBJ2-3; the D is unclear. V was clipped by 0 bases and J by 2 bases, with 0 bases between them. CDR1 and CDR2 (germline): SQVTM, ANQGSEA. This CDR3 spans 11 amino acids. The CDR3 spells CSVEDTDTQYF. For the CDR3, the DNA is TGCAGCGTTGAAGACACAGATACGCAGTATTTT.

This chain uses TRBV18 with TRBJ1-3; no definite D call. This CDR3 contains 15 residues. Trimming removed 2 bases from V and 4 bases from J, with 12 bases in between. Germline V gene sequence: CDR1 KGHSH, CDR2 LQKENI. The CDR3 region has the DNA TGTGCCAGCTCACCAGCCCGGGCCCTAGGAAACACCATATATTTT. Translating it yields CASSPARALGNTIYF.

This clone was seen a single time. The J gene is TRBJ1-4, the V gene TRBV27; no firm D call. Trimming removed 3 bases from V and 8 bases from J, with 10 bases in between. Germline V gene sequence: CDR1 MNHEY, CDR2 SMNVEV (reference sequence). CDR3 length: 13 residues. The CDR3 bases are TGTGCCAGCAGTTTCGTGTATAAGGAAAAACTGTTTTTT. This sequence encodes CASSFVYKEKLFF.

The chain has TRBV5-4 and TRBJ1-1, with D uncertain. The CDR3 runs to 14 residues. V was pared by 1 base and J by 0 bases, with 7 bases between. The germline V gene encodes CDR1 SGHNT and CDR2 YYREEE (reference sequence). The CDR3: CASSLFQMNTEAFF. The CDR3 bases are TGTGCCAGCAGCTTGTTTCAGATGAACACTGAAGCTTTCTTT. Combining the CDR3 with reference TRBV5-4 and TRBJ1-1 gives the whole variable domain ETGVTQSPTHLIKTRGQQVTLRCSSQSGHNTVSWYQQALGQGPQFIFQYYREEENGRGNFPPRFSGLQFPNYSSELNVNALELDDSALYLCASSLFQMNTEAFFGQGTRLTVV.